The 19 T cell receptor beta chains listed next were all sequenced from one sample in a study of T cells after somatic rescue of genetic block. TCRdb's table, derived via immunoSEQ multiplex PCR, lists solely in-frame clones and lacks some. The repertoire holds around 57,000 clones, with 90% to 97% as singletons. The material sequenced was peripheral blood mononuclear cells (PBMCs). Source of these receptors: a child under three years old.

The gene calls are TRBV6-1 and TRBJ2-3; perhaps TRBD1 as D (5 bases). Deletions cut 0 bases from V and 5 bases from J, with 9 bases between. This CDR3 has 14 residues. The germline CDR1 and CDR2 sequences are MNHNS and SASEGT. The CDR3 loop is CASSEAPRGDTQYF. CDR3 bases: TGTGCCAGCAGTGAAGCGCCTAGGGGAGATACGCAGTATTTT.

The rearrangement links TRBV4-1 to TRBJ1-6, with D maybe TRBD1 (6 bases). The length of the CDR3 is 16 residues. V lost 4 bases to trimming and J lost 0 bases, with 10 bases between them. Per the germline V gene, CDR1 is MGHRA and CDR2 is YSYEKL. The CDR3, as DNA: TGCGCCAGCAGCCCGGGACAAAGCTCCTATAATTCACCCCTCCACTTT. This gives the protein CASSPGQSSYNSPLHF.

The chain employs TRBV29-1 and TRBJ2-7; 8 bases map to TRBD2. V lost 4 bases, J lost 0 bases, and 17 bases stayed unmatched. This CDR3 contains 18 residues. Germline V gene data show CDR1 as SQVTM and CDR2 as ANQGSEA. The CDR3 sequence is CSVAGIRGLAGPSYEQYF. CDR3 bases: TGCAGCGTTGCCGGGATTCGGGGCCTAGCGGGCCCCTCCTACGAGCAGTACTTC.

The rearrangement joins TRBV10-2 to TRBJ2-2, with D maybe TRBD2 (7 bases). Germline loops: CDR1 WSHSY, CDR2 SAAADI. The CDR3 is made up of 13 amino acids. V was shortened by 0 bases and J by 16 bases, with 15 bases between the two germline ends. The CDR3 region is CASSESSGGYAFF. The CDR3 DNA is TGCGCCAGCAGTGAGTCATCGGGGGGCTACGCGTTTTTT.

This clone was picked up one time. This chain joins TRBV19 and TRBJ1-3, with TRBD1 matching over 8 bases. Germline-derived CDR1 and CDR2 are LNHDA and SQIVND (reference sequence). Germline trimming cut 5 bases from V and 0 bases from J; bases unmatched to any gene: 6. CDR3 length: 16 amino acids. The CDR3 DNA is TGTGCCAGTAGTGCCAGGGGGCCCCCCTCTGGAAACACCATATATTTT. Amino acid sequence: CASSARGPPSGNTIYF. Supplemented by reference TRBV19 and TRBJ1-3, the full variable domain reads DGGITQSPKYLFRKEGQNVTLSCEQNLNHDAMYWYRQDPGQGLRLIYYSQIVNDFQKGDIAEGYSVSREKKESFPLTVTSAQKNPTAFYLCASSARGPPSGNTIYFGEGSWLTVV.

This rearrangement joins TRBV21-1 to TRBJ2-7; the D call TRBD2 from the table was never checked on the DNA. TRBV21-1 is flagged as a pseudogene. The CDR3 runs 14 residues. CDR3 coding DNA: TGTGCCAGCTGCCCCAGGGAGGGGAAGCCCGAGCAGTACTTC. Its translation: CASCPREGKPEQYF.

The chain carries TRBV5-1 and TRBJ2-1; 10 positions agree with TRBD2. In germline, CDR1 is SGHRS, CDR2 YFSETQ. Trimming took 0 bases from V and 15 from J; bases not matched to a gene: 9. The CDR3 totals 14 residues. CDR3 DNA sequence: TGCGCCAGCAGCTTGGCGGGTAGCGGGAGGATTTCGTTCTTC. This codes for CASSLAGSGRISFF.

V usage is TRBV6-1 and J usage is TRBJ1-1, with D perhaps matching TRBD1 (5 bases). CDR3 size: 15 residues. Trimming pared 2 bases from V and 0 bases from J, leaving 10 bases between. From germline, CDR1 is MNHNS and CDR2 SASEGT. CDR3 nucleotide sequence: TGTGCCAGCAGTGAAAACAGGCACCTGAACACTGAAGCTTTCTTT. It codes for CASSENRHLNTEAFF.

The CDR3 DNA is TGTGCCAGCAGGGAGACAACTAATGAAAAACTGTTTTTT. It encodes CASRETTNEKLFF. The J gene is TRBJ1-4, the V gene TRBV6-6; D remains ambiguous. CDR1 and CDR2 (germline): MNHNY, SVGAGI (reference sequence). Deletions cut 6 bases from V and 0 bases from J, with 5 bases between. This CDR3 contains 13 residues.

The CDR3 loop is CASSKATGPYSNQPQHF. The CDR3 nucleotides are TGTGCCAGCAGCAAAGCGACAGGGCCATATAGCAATCAGCCCCAGCATTTT. The gene calls are TRBV21-1 and TRBJ1-5; the table names TRBD1, a call not compared with the DNA. TRBV21-1 is classified as a pseudogene. This CDR3 contains 17 residues.

The V call is TRBV11-2, the J call TRBJ1-6; D call uncertain. The CDR3 spans 15 residues. CDR1 is SGHAT and CDR2 is FQNNGV in the germline V gene. V lost 5 bases and J 7 bases, leaving 15 bases between the germline ends. The chain's CDR3 is CASSIYELGNSPLHF. DNA of the CDR3: TGTGCCAGCAGCATTTATGAGCTCGGGAATTCACCCCTCCACTTT.

The chain joins TRBV6-5 to TRBJ2-7, with D unclear. CDR3 length: 11 amino acids. The V end was cut by 5 bases, the J end by 3 bases, with 5 bases between. The V gene's germline CDR1 is MNHEY and CDR2 SVGAGI. The CDR3 sequence is CASSANYEQYF. In DNA, the CDR3 is TGTGCCAGCAGTGCCAACTACGAGCAGTACTTC.

The rearrangement joins TRBV29-1 to TRBJ1-1; no firm D call. CDR1 is SQVTM and CDR2 is ANQGSEA in the germline V gene. The CDR3 contains 13 residues. V was shortened by 8 bases and J by 4 bases, with 17 bases between the two germline ends. The CDR3 coding sequence is TGCAGCCCAAAGCGGGTCTTGGGCACTGAAGCTTTCTTT. It translates to CSPKRVLGTEAFF. The variable domain in full, with the rest retrieved from reference TRBV29-1 and TRBJ1-1, is SAVISQKPSRDICQRGTSLTIQCQVDSQVTMMFWYRQQPGQSLTLIATANQGSEATYESGFVIDKFPISRPNLTFSTLTVSNMSPEDSSIYLCSPKRVLGTEAFFGQGTRLTVV.

The chain uses TRBV11-1 and TRBJ1-5; no clear D gene. In germline, CDR1 is SGHAT, CDR2 FQDESV (reference sequence). Trimming removed 2 bases at V and 2 bases at J, with 4 bases between. CDR3 size: 13 residues. CDR3 residues: CASSLTGNQPQHF. In nucleotides, the CDR3 is TGTGCCAGCAGCTTAACAGGCAATCAGCCCCAGCATTTT.

V and J are TRBV29-1 and TRBJ2-1, with D perhaps matching TRBD2 (6 bases). The V gene lost 7 bases and the J gene lost 7 bases, with 14 bases spanning the gap. The CDR3 is made up of 12 amino acids. Germline assignment: CDR1 SQVTM and CDR2 ANQGSEA. CDR3 in amino acids: CSATREVNEQFF. DNA of the CDR3: TGCAGCGCGACCAGGGAGGTAAATGAGCAGTTCTTC.

CDR3 bases: TGTGCCAGCAGTCGAACAGGGAACACCGGGGAGCTGTTTTTT. Encoded protein: CASSRTGNTGELFF. V and J are TRBV6-5 and TRBJ2-2; a possible D gene is TRBD1 (5 bases). V lost 5 bases and J lost 1, with 8 bases in between. The CDR3 runs to 14 residues. In germline, CDR1 is MNHEY, CDR2 SVGAGI.

V usage is TRBV7-9 and J usage is TRBJ1-4; D unclear. This CDR3 is built from 15 residues. In germline, CDR1 is SEHNR, CDR2 FQNEAQ (reference sequence). V dropped 5 bases and J dropped 6 bases, with 16 bases sitting between them. DNA of the CDR3: TGTGCCAGCAGCCCAGGACGGATGCTAGATGAAAAACTGTTTTTT. It specifies CASSPGRMLDEKLFF.

V gene TRBV28 combines with J gene TRBJ2-3; TRBD2 aligns across 8 bases. V gave up 6 bases and J gave up 4 bases; unmatched junction bases: 12. The length of the CDR3 is 16 residues. Germline V gene sequence: CDR1 MDHEN, CDR2 SYDVKM. This chain's CDR3 is CASSFIGTSFADTQYF. The CDR3 DNA reads as TGTGCCAGCAGCTTCATCGGGACTAGTTTTGCAGATACGCAGTATTTT.

V is TRBV18 and J is TRBJ2-5; no clear D gene. Trimming took off 1 base at V and 10 bases at J, with 19 bases between the two ends. The CDR3 runs 15 residues. Germline CDR1 and CDR2: KGHSH and LQKENI. DNA for the CDR3: TGTGCCAGCTCACCACTGCTTCGTCTGGTTGGTATCCAGTACTTC. Translated, it gives CASSPLLRLVGIQYF.